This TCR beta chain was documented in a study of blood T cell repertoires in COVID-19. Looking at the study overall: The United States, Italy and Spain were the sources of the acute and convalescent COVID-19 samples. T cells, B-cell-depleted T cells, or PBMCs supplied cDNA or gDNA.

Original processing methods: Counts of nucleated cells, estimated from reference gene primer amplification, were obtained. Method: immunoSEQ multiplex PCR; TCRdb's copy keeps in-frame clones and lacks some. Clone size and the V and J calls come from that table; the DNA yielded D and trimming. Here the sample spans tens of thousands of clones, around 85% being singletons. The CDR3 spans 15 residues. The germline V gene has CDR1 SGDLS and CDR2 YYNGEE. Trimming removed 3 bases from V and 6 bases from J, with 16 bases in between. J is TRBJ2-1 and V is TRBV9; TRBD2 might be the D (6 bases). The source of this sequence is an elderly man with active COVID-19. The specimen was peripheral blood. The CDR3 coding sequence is TGTGCCAGCAGCGAGGGACTGGCATCCCGCAATGAGCAGTTCTTC. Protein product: CASSEGLASRNEQFF.